These 7 T cell receptor beta chains were sequenced from one sample in a study of T cell responses to AZD1222 COVID-19 vaccine. Clones were sequenced by immunoSEQ multiplex PCR, and TCRdb holds only the in-frame ones, with some missing. The sample carries roughly 120,000 clones, roughly 84% recorded once. This specimen consisted of peripheral blood, obtained on day 0 of AZD1222 vaccination. These TCRs come from an adult in good health.

The J gene is TRBJ1-2, the V gene TRBV11-3; TRBD1 matches 8 bases. The CDR3 runs to 14 residues. Per the germline V gene, CDR1 is SGHNT and CDR2 is YENEEA. V was pared by 5 bases and J by 6 bases, with 8 bases of the junction left unmatched. CDR3 protein: CASSEGQADHGYTF. The CDR3 nucleotides read TGTGCCAGCAGCGAGGGACAGGCCGACCATGGCTACACCTTC. The complete variable domain, with remaining parts taken from reference TRBV11-3 and TRBJ1-2, reads EAGVVQSPRYKIIEKKQPVAFWCNPISGHNTLYWYLQNLGQGPELLIRYENEEAVDDSQLPKDRFSAERLKGVDSTLKIQPAELGDSAVYLCASSEGQADHGYTFGSGTRLTVV.

The V and J genes are TRBV30 and TRBJ2-2; 8 bases are shared with TRBD2. Germline V gives CDR1 GTSNPN, CDR2 SVGIG (reference sequence). V trimming: 3 bases; J trimming: 5 bases; junction bases outside the gene matches: 5. The CDR3 is made up of 14 amino acids. The CDR3 DNA is TGTGCCTGGAGCGGGGGGGCTGAAACCGGGGAGCTGTTTTTT. It specifies CAWSGGAETGELFF. The full variable domain, completed using reference TRBV30 and TRBJ2-2, is SQTIHQWPATLVQPVGSPLSLECTVEGTSNPNLYWYRQAAGRGLQLLFYSVGIGQISSEVPQNLSASRPQDRQFILSSKKLLLSDSGFYLCAWSGGAETGELFFGEGSRLTVL.

The V call is TRBV4-1, the J call TRBJ1-2; D perhaps matches TRBD1 (5 bases). CDR3 length equals 16 residues. V was trimmed by 0 bases and J by 5 bases, leaving 16 bases between them. CDR1 MGHRA and CDR2 YSYEKL come from the germline V gene. DNA of the CDR3: TGCGCCAGCAGCCAAGATTGGGGACTCACGCCTTATGGCTACACCTTC. As protein: CASSQDWGLTPYGYTF.

V usage is TRBV10-3 and J usage is TRBJ1-2; 10 bases align to TRBD1. Trimming took 6 bases from V and 5 from J; bases not matched to a gene: 6. The CDR3 totals 14 residues. Looked up from germline, CDR1 is ENHRY and CDR2 is SYGVKD. The CDR3 bases are TGTGCCATCAGCACCGGGACAGGGGATTATGGCTACACCTTC. It yields the protein CAISTGTGDYGYTF.

This chain uses TRBV6-5 with TRBJ2-1; D is possibly TRBD1 or TRBD2 (5 bases each). V lost 6 bases and J lost 5, with 17 bases in between. CDR3 size: 15 residues. Germline V gene sequence: CDR1 MNHEY, CDR2 SVGAGI. The CDR3 loop is CASSINPGPHNEQFF. DNA for the CDR3: TGTGCCAGCAGCATTAACCCGGGGCCCCACAATGAGCAGTTCTTC.

The chain's CDR3 is CASSPTGVYQETQYF. The DNA for the CDR3 is TGTGCCAGCAGCCCGACAGGGGTGTACCAAGAGACCCAGTACTTC. This rearrangement joins TRBV7-2 to TRBJ2-5; 8 bases are shared with TRBD1. J gave up 0 bases and V 5 bases, and 5 bases lay outside the gene matches. This CDR3 region has 15 residues. Germline V CDR1 and CDR2: SGHTA, FQGNSA.

V is TRBV24-1 and J is TRBJ1-6; D unclear. The CDR3 sequence is 18 residues long. With 1 base removed from V and 7 bases from J, the gap between germline ends came to 19 bases. The V gene's germline CDR1 is KGHDR and CDR2 SFDVKD. In DNA, the CDR3 is TGTGCCACCAGTGATTTTGGGCTCTGGAAGGGTTCAAATTCACCCCTCCACTTT. Translated: CATSDFGLWKGSNSPLHF.